This T cell receptor (beta chain) was sequenced during a study of HIV-infected patients and healthy controls (dated by TCRdb to the mid-2010s). This clonotype has ten or more counts. The target of this receptor is not known. Nothing much larger sits one base from this clone, and base qualities are not available. V is cut back by 2 bases and J by 3 bases, with 5 bases in the junction unmatched. From cysteine to phenylalanine, the CDR3 is 15 amino acids long. Only the CDR3 portion is preserved as DNA: 45 bases, with reading frame beginning at the first base. As encoded in the germline V gene, CDR1 is LGHNA while CDR2 is YNFKEQ. The library was obtained by 5' RACE. TCRdb shows the sequencer as Illumina MiSeq. TCRdb took the public reads, trimmed them with fastp at Q25, ran MiXCR for clone calling and kept in-frame beta chains. Each record represents a unique CDR3 protein, reported with the most common genes and DNA among its rows. The sample contains under 20,000 distinct CDR3 sequences, about a sixth of them found a single time. The leading ten clones occupy 24% of the sample.

The sequence derives from a human donor in good health. The sequenced material came from CD8+ T cells from blood. The sequence is built from TRBV4-2 and TRBJ1-1, with TRBD1 identical over 8 junction bases. The nucleotide sequence is given as TGTGCCAGCAGCCAACCAGGGGGCATTGACACTGAAGCTTTCTTT. Translated, it gives CASSQPGGIDTEAFF.